A selection of T cell receptor beta chains follows, all from one sample in a study of regulatory T cells in long-lasting Graves disease. TCRdb redid the calling of the multiplex PCR reads with MiXCR, one entry per CDR3 protein. The sample carries about 460,000 distinct CDR3 sequences, approximately 14% recorded once. This same sample was also taken into another study, of T cells in Graves' hyperthyroidism and ophthalmopathy.

This specimen consisted of peripheral blood mononuclear cells (PBMCs), obtained at new diagnosis, from a patient treated with antithyroid drugs. These TCRs come from a woman aged 50 to 65 with Graves disease. The CDR3 runs from the conserved cysteine through the conserved F or W. The D gene is left open where the match is weak. Size tells how often a clone was seen (once, few, many) or the class of an expanded clone, and some rows leave it out.

>TRBV29-1|many|NA|TRBJ2-7
TGCAGCGTTAGATCCCTCTCCTACGAGCAGTACTTC
CSVRSLSYEQYF
>TRBV20-1|NA|NA|TRBJ2-1
TGCAGTGCTAGTGGGTACAATGAGCAGTTCTTC
CSASGYNEQFF
>TRBV7-8|NA|NA|TRBJ1-1
TGCGCCAGCAGCTCGGGACGGATGAACACTGAAGCTTTCTTT
CASSSGRMNTEAFF
>TRBV28|many|NA|TRBJ2-5
TGTGCCAGCAGCGGAACGTACCAAGAGACCCAGTACTTC
CASSGTYQETQYF
>TRBV5-1|NA|TRBD1|TRBJ2-7
TGCGCCAGCAGCTTGGAAGGGACAGGGTACAACGAGCAGTACTTC
CASSLEGTGYNEQYF
>TRBV6-2/TRBV6-3|many|TRBD2|TRBJ2-7
TGTGCCAGCAGTTTCTATCCGGGACTAGCAGGGCTCTACGAGCAGTACTTC
CASSFYPGLAGLYEQYF
>TRBV20-1|NA|TRBD1|TRBJ2-7
TGCAGTGCGAATCACTTACCGGCGGGACAGGGGTACGAGCAGTACTTC
CSANHLPAGQGYEQYF
>TRBV12-3/TRBV12-4|many|TRBD2|TRBJ2-1
TGTGCCAGCAGTTTTTCGCCAGCGGGGAACAATGAGCAGTTCTTC
CASSFSPAGNNEQFF
>TRBV4-1|NA|TRBD2|TRBJ2-4
TGCGCCAGCAGCCAAGGAGCGGGAGGGAACATTCAGTACTTC
CASSQGAGGNIQYF
>TRBV5-1|many|NA|TRBJ2-1
TGCGCCAGCAGCTCATCCCCTCCGAACAATGAGCAGTTCTTC
CASSSSPPNNEQFF
>TRBV5-1|few|TRBD1|TRBJ2-3
TGCGCCAGCAGCTTGGGTGACAGGGGGCAACGAGATACGCAGTATTTT
CASSLGDRGQRDTQYF
>TRBV28|NA|NA|TRBJ1-5
TGTGCCAGCAATTTGGTGGCTGGGAACAATCAGCCCCAGCATTTT
CASNLVAGNNQPQHF
>TRBV28|few|TRBD1|TRBJ1-3
TGTGCCAGCAGTTTGCGGGACAGAGACTCTGGAAACACCATATATTTT
CASSLRDRDSGNTIYF
>TRBV14|NA|TRBD2|TRBJ2-1
TGTGCCAGCAGCCAATTTATACGGGAGAGTGTGCGGGGGGGTGAGCAGTTCTTC
CASSQFIRESVRGGEQFF
>TRBV6-1|NA|NA|TRBJ2-2
TGTGCCAGCAGGGAGGGGGGGGGCCTTAACACCGGGGAGCTGTTTTTT
CASREGGGLNTGELFF
>TRBV28|many|TRBD2|TRBJ2-1
TGTGCCAGCAGTCCAAGGACTAGCGGGAGACGGGGTGAGCAGTTCTTC
CASSPRTSGRRGEQFF
>TRBV29-1|many|TRBD1|TRBJ2-1
TGCAGCGTTGTTGGAACAGGGGATGGGAAGGCCTACAATGAGCAGTTCTTC
CSVVGTGDGKAYNEQFF
>TRBV6-5|many|NA|TRBJ1-6
TGTGCCAGCAGTTTAGGGGTTATTGGATCACCCCTCCACTTT
CASSLGVIGSPLHF
>TRBV7-3|many|TRBD2|TRBJ2-5
TGTGCCAGCAGCTCCGGGACTAGCGGGAGGAAACAAGAGACCCAGTACTTC
CASSSGTSGRKQETQYF
>TRBV12-3/TRBV12-4|few|NA|TRBJ2-5
TGTGCCAGCAGTTTAGGGGGGGCAGGGGATAATTGGGAGGCCCAGTACTTC
CASSLGGAGDNWEAQYF
>TRBV12-3/TRBV12-4|many|TRBD1|TRBJ2-1
TGTGCCAGCAGTCCCAGGACAGGGGTAAATGAGCAGTTCTTC
CASSPRTGVNEQFF
>TRBV20-1|many|NA|TRBJ2-1
TGCAGTGCTAACAACAGGGAGTGGGGGACCGCCTACAATGAGCAGTTCTTC
CSANNREWGTAYNEQFF
>TRBV3-1|many|TRBD1|TRBJ2-7
TGTGCCAGCAGCCAAGCCCCGGGGACAGGGGCCGAGCAGTACTTC
CASSQAPGTGAEQYF
>TRBV5-1|many|TRBD2|TRBJ2-5
TGCGCCAGCAGCGAGCGACTAGCGGGACGACAAGAGACCCAGTACTTC
CASSERLAGRQETQYF
>TRBV19|NA|TRBD1|TRBJ2-1
TGTGCCAGTAGTATAGCAGGGGGAGTGGGCAATGAGCAGTTCTTC
CASSIAGGVGNEQFF
>TRBV5-1|many|NA|TRBJ1-1
TGCGCCAGCAGCACACAAACAGAGAACACTGAAGCTTTCTTT
CASSTQTENTEAFF
>TRBV2|few|NA|TRBJ2-7
TGTGCCGAGGGGGGGGGCTCCTACGAGCAGTACTTC
CAEGGGSYEQYF
>TRBV30|NA|NA|TRBJ1-5
TGTGCCTGGAGTGCCGTTGAGTCGGGGCCCCAGCATTTT
CAWSAVESGPQHF
>TRBV20-1|NA|NA|TRBJ2-3
TGCAGTGCTAGACACGACCCAGGTGCAGATATGCAGTATTTT
CSARHDPGADMQYF
>TRBV19|few|NA|TRBJ1-3
TGTGCCAGTAGTCCGCGATTCTCTGGAAACACCATATATTTT
CASSPRFSGNTIYF
>TRBV20-1|NA|TRBD2|TRBJ2-3
TGCAGTGCTGCCCCGGGACTAGCCGAGGGTACGCAGTATTTT
CSAAPGLAEGTQYF
>TRBV28|NA|NA|TRBJ1-3
TGTGCCAGCAGCTCCTACCTAGTTGACGGAATCTCTGGAAACACCATATATTTT
CASSSYLVDGISGNTIYF
>TRBV3-1|many|TRBD1|TRBJ1-2
TGTGCCAGCAGCCCGACAGGGCGAGGCTACACCTTC
CASSPTGRGYTF
>TRBV12-3/TRBV12-4|many|NA|TRBJ2-5
TGTGCCAGCAGTTTTAGGGAGGACCCGGGAGAGACCCAGTACTTC
CASSFREDPGETQYF
>TRBV29-1|many|NA|TRBJ2-3
TGCAGCTCCGGCCCCCCAGTTTCTAGCACAGATACGCAGTATTTT
CSSGPPVSSTDTQYF
>TRBV5-1|many|NA|TRBJ2-2
TGCGCCAGCAGCCCGGAAGCGGCTCTCACCGGGGAGCTGTTTTTT
CASSPEAALTGELFF
>TRBV19|NA|NA|TRBJ1-1
TGTGCCAGTAAGCCGGGATTGAACATTGAAGCTTTCTTT
CASKPGLNIEAFF
>TRBV9|NA|NA|TRBJ2-7
TGTGCCAGCAGCGAGAAGGGCGGGACTCCATACGAGCAGTACTTC
CASSEKGGTPYEQYF
>TRBV5-8|many|NA|TRBJ1-6
TGTGCCAGCAGCTTCTGGGCCCGGGAGGTTTCACCCCTCCACTTT
CASSFWAREVSPLHF
>TRBV6-2/TRBV6-3|many|TRBD2|TRBJ2-7
TGTGCCAGCTCGGCAGCCCCCGGGACTAGCGGGAGACCTTACGAGCAGTACTTC
CASSAAPGTSGRPYEQYF
>TRBV2|many|NA|TRBJ2-1
TGTGCCGGTGGGAGGGACAGACAGTTCTTC
CAGGRDRQFF
>TRBV6-1|many|TRBD2|TRBJ2-3
TGTGCCAGCAGTAAAAGCGGGGGGGGAGATACGCAGTATTTT
CASSKSGGGDTQYF
>TRBV18|many|NA|TRBJ2-2
TGTGCCAGCTCACCAGGTCCCGGGGAGCTGTTTTTT
CASSPGPGELFF